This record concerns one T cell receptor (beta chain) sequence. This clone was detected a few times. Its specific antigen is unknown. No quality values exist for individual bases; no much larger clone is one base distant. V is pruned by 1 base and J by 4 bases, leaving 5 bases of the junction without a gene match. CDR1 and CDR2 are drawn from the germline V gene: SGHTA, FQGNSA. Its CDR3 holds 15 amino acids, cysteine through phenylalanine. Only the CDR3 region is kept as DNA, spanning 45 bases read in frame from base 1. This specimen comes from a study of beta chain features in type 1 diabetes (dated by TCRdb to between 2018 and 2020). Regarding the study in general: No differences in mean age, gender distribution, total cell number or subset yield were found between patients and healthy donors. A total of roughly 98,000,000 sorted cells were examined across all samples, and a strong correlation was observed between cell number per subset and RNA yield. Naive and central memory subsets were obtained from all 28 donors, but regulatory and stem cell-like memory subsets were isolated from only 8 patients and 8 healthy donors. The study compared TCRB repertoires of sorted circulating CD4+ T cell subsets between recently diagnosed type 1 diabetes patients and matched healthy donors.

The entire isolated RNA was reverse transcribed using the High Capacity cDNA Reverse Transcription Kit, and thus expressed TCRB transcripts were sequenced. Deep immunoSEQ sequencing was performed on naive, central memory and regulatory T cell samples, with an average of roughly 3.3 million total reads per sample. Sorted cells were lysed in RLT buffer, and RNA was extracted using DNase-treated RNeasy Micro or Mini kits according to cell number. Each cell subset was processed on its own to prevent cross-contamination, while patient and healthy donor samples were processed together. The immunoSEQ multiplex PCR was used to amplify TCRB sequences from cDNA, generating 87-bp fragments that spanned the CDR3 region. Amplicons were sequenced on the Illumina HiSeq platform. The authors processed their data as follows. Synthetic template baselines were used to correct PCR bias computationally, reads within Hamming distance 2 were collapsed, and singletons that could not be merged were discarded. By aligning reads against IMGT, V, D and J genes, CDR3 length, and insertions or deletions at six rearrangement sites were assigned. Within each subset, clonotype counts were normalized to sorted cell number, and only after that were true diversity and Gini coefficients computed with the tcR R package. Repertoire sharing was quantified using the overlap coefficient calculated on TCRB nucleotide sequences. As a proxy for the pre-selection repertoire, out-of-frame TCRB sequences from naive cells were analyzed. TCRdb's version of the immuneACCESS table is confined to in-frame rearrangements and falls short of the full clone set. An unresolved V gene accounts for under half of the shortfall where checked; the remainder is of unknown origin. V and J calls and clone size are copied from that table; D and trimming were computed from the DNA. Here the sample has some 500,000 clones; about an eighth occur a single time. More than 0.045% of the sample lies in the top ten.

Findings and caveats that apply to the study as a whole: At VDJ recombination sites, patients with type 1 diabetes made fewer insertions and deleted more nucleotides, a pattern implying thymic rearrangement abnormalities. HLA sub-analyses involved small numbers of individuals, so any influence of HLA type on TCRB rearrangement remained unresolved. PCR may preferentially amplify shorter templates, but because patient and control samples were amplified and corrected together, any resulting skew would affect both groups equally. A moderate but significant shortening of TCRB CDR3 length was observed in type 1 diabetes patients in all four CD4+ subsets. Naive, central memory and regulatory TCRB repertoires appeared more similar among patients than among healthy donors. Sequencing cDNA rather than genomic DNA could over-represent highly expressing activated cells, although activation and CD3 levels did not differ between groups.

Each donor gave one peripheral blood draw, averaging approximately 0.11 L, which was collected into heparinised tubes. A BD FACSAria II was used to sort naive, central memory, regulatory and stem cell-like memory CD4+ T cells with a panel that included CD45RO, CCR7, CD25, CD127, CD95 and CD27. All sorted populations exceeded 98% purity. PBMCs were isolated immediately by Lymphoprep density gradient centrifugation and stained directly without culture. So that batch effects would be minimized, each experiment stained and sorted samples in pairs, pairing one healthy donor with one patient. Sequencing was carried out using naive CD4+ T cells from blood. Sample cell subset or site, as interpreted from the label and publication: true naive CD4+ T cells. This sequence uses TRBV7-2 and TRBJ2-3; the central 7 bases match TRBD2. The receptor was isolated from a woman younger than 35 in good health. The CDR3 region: CASSLVGGGADTQYF. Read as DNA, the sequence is TGTGCCAGCAGCTTAGTCGGGGGAGGGGCAGATACGCAGTATTTT.